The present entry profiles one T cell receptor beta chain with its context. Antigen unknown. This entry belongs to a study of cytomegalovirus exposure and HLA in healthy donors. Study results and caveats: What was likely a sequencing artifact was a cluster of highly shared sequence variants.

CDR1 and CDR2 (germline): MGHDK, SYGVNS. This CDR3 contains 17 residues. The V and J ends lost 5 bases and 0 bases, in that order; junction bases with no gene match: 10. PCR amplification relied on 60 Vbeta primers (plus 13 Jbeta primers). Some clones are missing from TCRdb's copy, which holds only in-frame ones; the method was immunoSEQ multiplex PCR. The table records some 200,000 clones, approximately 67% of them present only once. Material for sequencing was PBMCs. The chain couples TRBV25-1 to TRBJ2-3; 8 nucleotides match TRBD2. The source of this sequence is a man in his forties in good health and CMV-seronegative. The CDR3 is CASSRSGGISSTDTQYF. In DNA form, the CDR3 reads TGTGCCAGCAGTAGGAGCGGGGGCATCTCAAGCACAGATACGCAGTATTTT.